These T cell receptor beta chains were read from a single sample in a study of cytomegalovirus exposure and HLA in healthy donors. Clones were sequenced by immunoSEQ multiplex PCR, and TCRdb holds only the in-frame ones, with some missing. The repertoire has 150,000 to 200,000 clones, over 70% of them found once; the top ten carry about 1.4%. Source material: PBMCs. All receptors come from a woman aged 25 to 39 in good health and CMV-seronegative. The CDR3 runs from the conserved cysteine through the conserved F or W. The D gene is left open where the match is weak. Size is omitted from some rows. Given values are once, few, many or a class for expanded clones.

V gene: TRBV7-8; clone size: .; J gene: TRBJ1-1; D gene: TRBD1; CDR3 DNA: TGTGCCAGCAGCTGGGACAGGGGGCGTCCGGCTGAAGCTTTCTTT; CDR3 protein: CASSWDRGRPAEAFF
V gene: TRBV30; clone size: .; J gene: TRBJ2-7; D gene: TRBD1; CDR3 DNA: TGTGCCTGGAGTGGGACAGGTAGCTCCTACGAGCAGTACTTC; CDR3 protein: CAWSGTGSSYEQYF
V gene: TRBV7-9; clone size: .; J gene: TRBJ1-2; D gene: TRBD1; CDR3 DNA: TGTGCCAGCAGCGCGGACAGGGTATTGCATAACTATGGCTACACCTTC; CDR3 protein: CASSADRVLHNYGYTF
V gene: TRBV28; clone size: few; J gene: TRBJ2-3; D gene: .; CDR3 DNA: TGTGCCAGCAGTTATTTCGGACAGATCACAGATACGCAGTATTTT; CDR3 protein: CASSYFGQITDTQYF
V gene: TRBV19; clone size: .; J gene: TRBJ2-4; D gene: .; CDR3 DNA: TGTGCCAGTAGTATAGAGGGGCCGAAAAACATTCAGTACTTC; CDR3 protein: CASSIEGPKNIQYF
V gene: TRBV5-1; clone size: .; J gene: TRBJ2-1; D gene: .; CDR3 DNA: TGCGCCAGCAGCTTAACAACCTACAATGAGCAGTTCTTC; CDR3 protein: CASSLTTYNEQFF
V gene: TRBV10-3; clone size: .; J gene: TRBJ2-7; D gene: .; CDR3 DNA: TGTGCCATCAGTGGGGCCAGAAGTTACGAGCAGTACTTC; CDR3 protein: CAISGARSYEQYF
V gene: TRBV30; clone size: once; J gene: TRBJ1-1; D gene: .; CDR3 DNA: TGTGCTTTATCCCAGATGAACACTGAAGCTTTCTTT; CDR3 protein: CALSQMNTEAFF
V gene: TRBV10-1; clone size: .; J gene: TRBJ1-2; D gene: TRBD1; CDR3 DNA: TGCGCCAGCAGGGACAGGGTTTGGAGGTCCCTCTACACCTTC; CDR3 protein: CASRDRVWRSLYTF
V gene: TRBV30; clone size: .; J gene: TRBJ2-7; D gene: .; CDR3 DNA: TGTGCCTGGCAGACCACGGACTCCTCGGGGCAGTACTTC; CDR3 protein: CAWQTTDSSGQYF
V gene: TRBV6-5; clone size: few; J gene: TRBJ2-7; D gene: .; CDR3 DNA: TGTGCCAGCAGCAGCCAGGGTGGAAGCTCCTACGAGCAGTACTTC; CDR3 protein: CASSSQGGSSYEQYF
V gene: TRBV19; clone size: .; J gene: TRBJ1-2; D gene: TRBD1; CDR3 DNA: TGTGCCAGTAGCAGGACAGGTGCTAACTATGGCTACACCTTC; CDR3 protein: CASSRTGANYGYTF
V gene: TRBV25-1; clone size: .; J gene: TRBJ1-2; D gene: .; CDR3 DNA: TGTGCCAGCAGTGCCTTCGGTGGCTACACCTTC; CDR3 protein: CASSAFGGYTF
V gene: TRBV2; clone size: once; J gene: TRBJ2-5; D gene: TRBD2; CDR3 DNA: TGTGCCATACAAATTACTAGCGGCCAAGAGACCCAGTACTTC; CDR3 protein: CAIQITSGQETQYF
V gene: TRBV7-2; clone size: few; J gene: TRBJ2-7; D gene: TRBD1; CDR3 DNA: TGTGCCAGCAGCTTATTTCGAGACAGGGGGAGGTACGAGCAGTACTTC; CDR3 protein: CASSLFRDRGRYEQYF
V gene: TRBV6-5; clone size: .; J gene: TRBJ1-2; D gene: .; CDR3 DNA: TGTGCCAGCAGTTCCGACACCTTCCTCTACACCTTC; CDR3 protein: CASSSDTFLYTF
V gene: TRBV19; clone size: .; J gene: TRBJ2-5; D gene: TRBD2; CDR3 DNA: TGTGCCAGTAGTATTGGTAGCGGGGGCCAAGAGACCCAGTACTTC; CDR3 protein: CASSIGSGGQETQYF
V gene: TRBV7-3; clone size: .; J gene: TRBJ1-1; D gene: .; CDR3 DNA: TGTGCCAGCAGCTATGACAGTAACACTGAAGCTTTCTTT; CDR3 protein: CASSYDSNTEAFF
V gene: TRBV6-5; clone size: .; J gene: TRBJ1-2; D gene: TRBD1; CDR3 DNA: TGTGCCAGCGGACCGGGACAGGGGGGTTATGGCTACACCTTC; CDR3 protein: CASGPGQGGYGYTF
V gene: TRBV2; clone size: .; J gene: TRBJ1-5; D gene: .; CDR3 DNA: TGTGCCAGCAGCGACCCAGGGTACAATCAGCCCCAGCATTTT; CDR3 protein: CASSDPGYNQPQHF
V gene: TRBV7-3; clone size: .; J gene: TRBJ2-7; D gene: .; CDR3 DNA: TGTGCCAGCAGCTCCTCAGGGGTTGACGAGCAGTACTTC; CDR3 protein: CASSSSGVDEQYF
V gene: TRBV5-1; clone size: once; J gene: TRBJ1-1; D gene: .; CDR3 DNA: TGCGCCAGCAGCTTGGTGGCAGGGGCTAGGACTGAAGCTTTCTTT; CDR3 protein: CASSLVAGARTEAFF
V gene: TRBV2; clone size: .; J gene: TRBJ1-2; D gene: .; CDR3 DNA: TGTGCCAGTGGACAGAATAACGGGTATGGCTACACCTTC; CDR3 protein: CASGQNNGYGYTF
V gene: TRBV15; clone size: .; J gene: TRBJ2-7; D gene: .; CDR3 DNA: TGTGCCACCAGCAGAGAAGACTACCCTCGGGAGCAGTACTTC; CDR3 protein: CATSREDYPREQYF
V gene: TRBV28; clone size: .; J gene: TRBJ1-4; D gene: .; CDR3 DNA: TGTGCCATACAGCAGACCGACAGACATAATGAAAAACTGTTTTTT; CDR3 protein: CAIQQTDRHNEKLFF
V gene: TRBV11-2; clone size: .; J gene: TRBJ2-3; D gene: TRBD2; CDR3 DNA: TGTGCCAGCAGCTTAGGGCGGGGCTCTACGGGGGGTTCCACAGATACGCAGTATTTT; CDR3 protein: CASSLGRGSTGGSTDTQYF
V gene: TRBV19; clone size: .; J gene: TRBJ1-4; D gene: TRBD1; CDR3 DNA: TGTGCCAGTAGTCAGGACAGGTGGTCGGGAAAACTGTTTTTT; CDR3 protein: CASSQDRWSGKLFF
V gene: TRBV6-6; clone size: .; J gene: TRBJ2-2; D gene: TRBD1; CDR3 DNA: TGTGCCAGCACCCTGACAGGGAAGAACACCGGGGAGCTGTTTTTT; CDR3 protein: CASTLTGKNTGELFF
V gene: TRBV15; clone size: .; J gene: TRBJ1-2; D gene: .; CDR3 DNA: TGTGCCACCAGCAGAGATACGGGGGGGAGCGTTGGCTACACCTTC; CDR3 protein: CATSRDTGGSVGYTF
V gene: TRBV4-1; clone size: .; J gene: TRBJ1-6; D gene: .; CDR3 DNA: TGCGCCAGCAGCCAAGGGCGGGGCGTCAATTCACCCCTCCACTTT; CDR3 protein: CASSQGRGVNSPLHF
V gene: TRBV30; clone size: .; J gene: TRBJ1-1; D gene: .; CDR3 DNA: TGTGCCTGGTCCTTGAGTCTAACGTGGACTGAAGCTTTCTTT; CDR3 protein: CAWSLSLTWTEAFF
V gene: TRBV5-4; clone size: .; J gene: TRBJ2-7; D gene: .; CDR3 DNA: TGTGCCACTACCTTAGGGCAGGGTCGATACGAGCAGTACTTC; CDR3 protein: CATTLGQGRYEQYF
V gene: TRBV5-1; clone size: .; J gene: TRBJ2-7; D gene: .; CDR3 DNA: TGCGCCAGCAGCTTCGCCCCGGCCTACGAGCAGTACTTC; CDR3 protein: CASSFAPAYEQYF
V gene: TRBV9; clone size: few; J gene: TRBJ2-3; D gene: TRBD2; CDR3 DNA: TGTGCCAGCAGCGCGGGACTAGCAGAAGATACGCAGTATTTT; CDR3 protein: CASSAGLAEDTQYF
V gene: TRBV7-9; clone size: .; J gene: TRBJ2-3; D gene: .; CDR3 DNA: TGTGCCAGCAGCTTGCCCGACTCCAACCCTAGCACAGATACGCAGTATTTT; CDR3 protein: CASSLPDSNPSTDTQYF
V gene: TRBV5-6; clone size: .; J gene: TRBJ2-1; D gene: .; CDR3 DNA: TGTGCCAGCAGCTTGGTTCAGCTAGTCAATGAGCAGTTCTTC; CDR3 protein: CASSLVQLVNEQFF
V gene: TRBV19; clone size: .; J gene: TRBJ1-6; D gene: TRBD1; CDR3 DNA: TGTGCCAGTAGTGCTCGGACAGGGAATGGGAATTCACCCCTCCACTTT; CDR3 protein: CASSARTGNGNSPLHF
V gene: TRBV9; clone size: few; J gene: TRBJ1-2; D gene: TRBD1; CDR3 DNA: TGTGCCAGCAGTTCTCCGGGACAGGGTAGATTTAACTATGGCTACACCTTC; CDR3 protein: CASSSPGQGRFNYGYTF
V gene: TRBV7-9; clone size: .; J gene: TRBJ1-1; D gene: TRBD1; CDR3 DNA: TGTTCCAGCAGCCCGGACAGGGCTTTGGGAACTGAAGCTTTCTTT; CDR3 protein: CSSSPDRALGTEAFF